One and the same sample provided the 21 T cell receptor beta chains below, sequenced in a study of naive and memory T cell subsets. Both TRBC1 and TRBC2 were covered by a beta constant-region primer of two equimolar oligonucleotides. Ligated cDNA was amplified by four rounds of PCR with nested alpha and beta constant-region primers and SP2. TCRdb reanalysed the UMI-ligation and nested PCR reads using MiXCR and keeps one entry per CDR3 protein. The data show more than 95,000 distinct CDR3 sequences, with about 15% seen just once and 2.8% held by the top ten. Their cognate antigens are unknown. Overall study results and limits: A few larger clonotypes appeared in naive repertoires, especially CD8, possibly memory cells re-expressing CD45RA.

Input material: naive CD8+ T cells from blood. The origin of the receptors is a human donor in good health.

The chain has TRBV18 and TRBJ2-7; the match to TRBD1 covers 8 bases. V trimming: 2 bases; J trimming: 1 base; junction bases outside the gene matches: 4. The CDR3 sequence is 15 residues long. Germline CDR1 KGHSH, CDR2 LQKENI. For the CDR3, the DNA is TGTGCCAGCTCACCAACCGGGACAGGATCCTACGAGCAGTACTTC. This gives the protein CASSPTGTGSYEQYF.

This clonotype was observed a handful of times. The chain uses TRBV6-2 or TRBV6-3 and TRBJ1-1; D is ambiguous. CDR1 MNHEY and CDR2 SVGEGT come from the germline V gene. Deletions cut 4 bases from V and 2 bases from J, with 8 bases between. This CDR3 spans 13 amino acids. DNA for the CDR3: TGTGCCAGCAGTTCCGTAGTAAACACTGAAGCTTTCTTT. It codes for CASSSVVNTEAFF.

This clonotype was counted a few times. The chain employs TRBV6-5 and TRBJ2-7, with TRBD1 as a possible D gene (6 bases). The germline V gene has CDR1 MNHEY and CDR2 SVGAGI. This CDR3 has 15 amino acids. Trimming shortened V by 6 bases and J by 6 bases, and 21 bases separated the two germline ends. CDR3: CASSRSGTGSLEQYF. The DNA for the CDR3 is TGTGCCAGCAGCCGATCCGGCACAGGGTCCCTCGAGCAGTACTTC.

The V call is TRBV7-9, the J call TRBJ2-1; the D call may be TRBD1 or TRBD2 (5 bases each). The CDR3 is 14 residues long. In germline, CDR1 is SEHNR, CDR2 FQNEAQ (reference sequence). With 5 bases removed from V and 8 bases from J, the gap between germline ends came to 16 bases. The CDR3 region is CASSPPGTRDEQFF. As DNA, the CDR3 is TGTGCCAGCAGCCCTCCCGGGACCCGGGATGAGCAGTTCTTC.

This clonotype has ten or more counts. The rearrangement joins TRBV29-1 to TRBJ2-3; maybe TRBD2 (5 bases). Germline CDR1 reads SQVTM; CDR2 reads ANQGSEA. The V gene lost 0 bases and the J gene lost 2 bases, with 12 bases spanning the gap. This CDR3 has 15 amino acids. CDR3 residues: CSVEESGKDTDTQYF. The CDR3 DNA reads TGCAGCGTTGAAGAATCGGGGAAGGACACAGATACGCAGTATTTT.

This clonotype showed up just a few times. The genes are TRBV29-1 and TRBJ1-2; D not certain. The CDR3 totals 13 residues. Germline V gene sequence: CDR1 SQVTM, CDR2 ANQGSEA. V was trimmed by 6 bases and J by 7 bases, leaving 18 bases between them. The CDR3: CSVKTGERGGYTF. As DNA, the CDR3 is TGCAGCGTCAAAACTGGGGAACGGGGTGGCTACACCTTC. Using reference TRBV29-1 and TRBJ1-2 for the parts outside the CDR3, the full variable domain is SAVISQKPSRDICQRGTSLTIQCQVDSQVTMMFWYRQQPGQSLTLIATANQGSEATYESGFVIDKFPISRPNLTFSTLTVSNMSPEDSSIYLCSVKTGERGGYTFGSGTRLTVV.

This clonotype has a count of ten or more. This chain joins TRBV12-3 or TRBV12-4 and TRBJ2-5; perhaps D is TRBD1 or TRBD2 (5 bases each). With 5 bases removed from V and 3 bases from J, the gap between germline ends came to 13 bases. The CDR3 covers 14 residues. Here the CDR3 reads CASSETGPEETQYF. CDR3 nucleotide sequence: TGTGCCAGCAGTGAAACGGGACCGGAAGAGACCCAGTACTTC.

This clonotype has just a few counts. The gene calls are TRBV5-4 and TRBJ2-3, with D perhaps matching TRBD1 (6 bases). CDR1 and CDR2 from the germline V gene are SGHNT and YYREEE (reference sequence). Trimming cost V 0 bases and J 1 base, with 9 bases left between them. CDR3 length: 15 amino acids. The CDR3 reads CASSLVDSRTDTQYF. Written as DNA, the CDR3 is TGTGCCAGCAGCTTGGTGGACAGCCGCACAGATACGCAGTATTTT.

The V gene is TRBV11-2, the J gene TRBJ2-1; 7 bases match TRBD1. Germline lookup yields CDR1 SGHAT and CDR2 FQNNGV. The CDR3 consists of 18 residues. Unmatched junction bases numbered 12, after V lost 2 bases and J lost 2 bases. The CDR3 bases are TGTGCCAGCAGCTTACCTTCAGGGACAGTTATCACCTACAATGAGCAGTTCTTC. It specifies CASSLPSGTVITYNEQFF. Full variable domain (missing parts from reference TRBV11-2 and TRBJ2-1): EAGVAQSPRYKIIEKRQSVAFWCNPISGHATLYWYQQILGQGPKLLIQFQNNGVVDDSQLPKDRFSAERLKGVDSTLKIQPAKLEDSAVYLCASSLPSGTVITYNEQFFGPGTRLTVL.

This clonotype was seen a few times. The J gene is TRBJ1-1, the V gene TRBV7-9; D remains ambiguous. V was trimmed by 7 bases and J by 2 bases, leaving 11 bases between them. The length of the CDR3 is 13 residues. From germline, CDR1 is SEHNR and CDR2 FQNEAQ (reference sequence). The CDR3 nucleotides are TGTGCCAGCATCACCCCGGGCAACACTGAAGCTTTCTTT. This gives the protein CASITPGNTEAFF.

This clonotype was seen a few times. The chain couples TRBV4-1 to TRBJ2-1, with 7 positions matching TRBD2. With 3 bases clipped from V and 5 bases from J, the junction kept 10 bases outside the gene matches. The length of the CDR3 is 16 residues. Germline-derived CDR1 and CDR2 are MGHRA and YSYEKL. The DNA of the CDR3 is TGCGCCAGCAGCCAGAATAGCGGGTCCGACAACAATGAGCAGTTCTTC. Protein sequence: CASSQNSGSDNNEQFF.

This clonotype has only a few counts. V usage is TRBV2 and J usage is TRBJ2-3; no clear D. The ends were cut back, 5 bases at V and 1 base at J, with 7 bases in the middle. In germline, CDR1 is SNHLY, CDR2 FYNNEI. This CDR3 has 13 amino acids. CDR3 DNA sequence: TGTGCCAGCAGTCTGATGGGCACAGATACGCAGTATTTT. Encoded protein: CASSLMGTDTQYF.

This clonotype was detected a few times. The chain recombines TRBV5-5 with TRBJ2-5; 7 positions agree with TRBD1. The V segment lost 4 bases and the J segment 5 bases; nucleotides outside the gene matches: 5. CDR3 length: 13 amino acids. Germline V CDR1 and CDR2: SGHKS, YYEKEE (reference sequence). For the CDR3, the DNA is TGTGCCAGCAGCGCGCAGGACAGGGAGACCCAGTACTTC. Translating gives CASSAQDRETQYF.

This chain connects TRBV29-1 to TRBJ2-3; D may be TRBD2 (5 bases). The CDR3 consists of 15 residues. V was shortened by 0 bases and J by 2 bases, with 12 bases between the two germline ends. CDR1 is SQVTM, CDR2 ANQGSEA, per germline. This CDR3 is CSVEDPGVYTDTQYF. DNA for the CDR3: TGCAGCGTTGAAGATCCCGGGGTCTACACAGATACGCAGTATTTT.

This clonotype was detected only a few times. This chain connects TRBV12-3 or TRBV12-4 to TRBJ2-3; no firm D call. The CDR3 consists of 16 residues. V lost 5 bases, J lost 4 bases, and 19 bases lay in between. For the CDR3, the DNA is TGTGCCAGCAGTACAACCGGGCCCCCGGGTGCAGATACGCAGTATTTT. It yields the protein CASSTTGPPGADTQYF.

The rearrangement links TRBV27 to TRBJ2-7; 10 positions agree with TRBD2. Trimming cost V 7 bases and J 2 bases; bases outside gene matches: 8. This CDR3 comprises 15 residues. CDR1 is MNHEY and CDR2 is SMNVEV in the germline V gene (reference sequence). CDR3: CASTPGAGGPYEQYF. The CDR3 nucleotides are TGTGCCAGCACCCCAGGAGCGGGAGGGCCCTACGAGCAGTACTTC.

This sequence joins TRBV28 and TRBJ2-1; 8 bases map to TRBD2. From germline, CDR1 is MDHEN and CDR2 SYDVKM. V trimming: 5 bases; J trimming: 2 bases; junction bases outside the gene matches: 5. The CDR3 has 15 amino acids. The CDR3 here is CASSQTSVPYNEQFF. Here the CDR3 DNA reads TGTGCCAGCAGTCAGACTAGCGTCCCCTACAATGAGCAGTTCTTC.

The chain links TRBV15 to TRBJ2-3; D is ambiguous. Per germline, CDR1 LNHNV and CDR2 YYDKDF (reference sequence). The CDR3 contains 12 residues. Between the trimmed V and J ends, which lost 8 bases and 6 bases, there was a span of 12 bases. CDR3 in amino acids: CATGDGSDTQYF. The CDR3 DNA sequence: TGTGCCACCGGGGATGGGTCGGATACGCAGTATTTT.

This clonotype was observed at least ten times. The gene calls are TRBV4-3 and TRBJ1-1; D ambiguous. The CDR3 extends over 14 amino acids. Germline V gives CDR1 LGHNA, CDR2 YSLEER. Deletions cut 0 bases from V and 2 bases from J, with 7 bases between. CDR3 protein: CASSQDISNTEAFF. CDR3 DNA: TGCGCCAGCAGCCAAGATATTTCCAACACTGAAGCTTTCTTT.

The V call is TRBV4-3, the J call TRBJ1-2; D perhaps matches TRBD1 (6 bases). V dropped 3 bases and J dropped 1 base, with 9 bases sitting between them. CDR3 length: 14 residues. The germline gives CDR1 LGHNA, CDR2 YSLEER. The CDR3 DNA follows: TGCGCCAGCAGCCAGGGGGCAAGTAACTATGGCTACACCTTC. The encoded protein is CASSQGASNYGYTF.

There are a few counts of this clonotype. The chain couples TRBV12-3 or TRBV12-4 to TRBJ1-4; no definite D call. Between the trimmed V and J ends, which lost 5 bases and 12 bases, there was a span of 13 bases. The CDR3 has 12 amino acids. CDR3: CASSRSGLELFF. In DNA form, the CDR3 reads TGTGCCAGCAGTCGGTCGGGGTTGGAACTGTTTTTT.